This paragraph reports one T cell receptor (beta chain). Antigen unknown. From the 5' RACE reads, TCRdb called clonotypes with MiXCR, one entry per CDR3 protein. Of 600,000 to 750,000 distinct CDR3 sequences in the sample, over 9% were seen once. This record belongs to a study of T cells after yellow fever vaccination. Study-wide findings and caveats: Most primary-vaccination clones reappeared after the booster (about 97% CD4, 85% to 90% CD8).

Trimming removed 6 bases from V and 2 bases from J, with 14 bases in between. The CDR3 has 14 amino acids. In germline, CDR1 is DFQATT, CDR2 SNEGSKA (reference sequence). V is TRBV20-1 and J is TRBJ2-1; perhaps TRBD2 as D (5 bases). The sequences come from PBMCs, collected on the day of the yellow fever booster vaccination. This TCR was recovered from a man younger than 40 who received the YFV17D yellow fever vaccine. CDR3 nucleotide sequence: TGCAGTGCCGATTCCCGGGGAACCTACAATGAGCAGTTCTTC. Translation gives CSADSRGTYNEQFF.